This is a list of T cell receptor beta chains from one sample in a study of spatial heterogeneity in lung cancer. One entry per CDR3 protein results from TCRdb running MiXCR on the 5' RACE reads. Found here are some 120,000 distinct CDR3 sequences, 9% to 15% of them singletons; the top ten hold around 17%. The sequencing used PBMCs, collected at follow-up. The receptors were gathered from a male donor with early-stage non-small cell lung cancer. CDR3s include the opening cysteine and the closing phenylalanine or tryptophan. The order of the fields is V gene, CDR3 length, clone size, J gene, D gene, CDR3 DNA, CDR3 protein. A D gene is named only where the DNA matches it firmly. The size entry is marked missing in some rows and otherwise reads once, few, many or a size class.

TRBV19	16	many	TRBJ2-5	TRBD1	TGTGCCAGTAGCCTAACGACAGGGGCGGTGAGGGAGACCCAGTACTTC	CASSLTTGAVRETQYF
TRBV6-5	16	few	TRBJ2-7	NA	TGTGCCAGCAGTTACTCGGGGGGAGGGGGACCCTACGAGCAGTACTTC	CASSYSGGGGPYEQYF
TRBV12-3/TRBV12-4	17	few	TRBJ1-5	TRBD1	TGTGCCAGCAGTCCCTACTGGACAGGGGGCAAGAGTCAGCCCCAGCATTTT	CASSPYWTGGKSQPQHF
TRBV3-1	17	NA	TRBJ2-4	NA	TGTGCCAGCAGCCAAGCTTCGCTACTCCTAGCCAAAAACATTCAGTACTTC	CASSQASLLLAKNIQYF
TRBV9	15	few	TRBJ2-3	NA	TGTGCCAGCAGCTCCGGACTGGCAAGCACAGATACGCAGTATTTT	CASSSGLASTDTQYF
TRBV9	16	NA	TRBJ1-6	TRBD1	TGTGCCAGCAGCGTTTCCCCGGGACAGGGGAATTCACCCCTCCACTTT	CASSVSPGQGNSPLHF
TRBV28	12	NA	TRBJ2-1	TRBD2	TGTGCCAGCAGTTACGGGCAGGGAGGGGTGTTCTTC	CASSYGQGGVFF
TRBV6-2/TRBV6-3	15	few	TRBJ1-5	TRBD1	TGTGCCAGCAGTCTGACAGGGGCTGGTAGTCAGCCCCAGCATTTT	CASSLTGAGSQPQHF
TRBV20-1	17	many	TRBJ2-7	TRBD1	TGCAGTGCCAGGGGGACAGGGGGTAGGAGATTACCGGGCGAGCAGTACTTC	CSARGTGGRRLPGEQYF
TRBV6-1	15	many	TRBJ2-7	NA	TGTGCCAGCGGTGGAGGGCCCCAATTCTCCTACGAGCAGTACTTC	CASGGGPQFSYEQYF
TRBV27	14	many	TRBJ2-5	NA	TGTGCCAGCAGTTTATTTTCAACGAAGGAGACCCAGTACTTC	CASSLFSTKETQYF
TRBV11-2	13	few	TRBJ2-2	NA	TGTGCCAGCAGCTTATTGGACACCGGGGAGCTGTTTTTT	CASSLLDTGELFF
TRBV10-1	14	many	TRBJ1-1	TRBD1	TGCGCCAGCTCTAAAGGACAGGGTAACACTGAAGCTTTCTTT	CASSKGQGNTEAFF
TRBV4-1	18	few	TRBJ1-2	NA	TGCGCCAGCAGCCAAGATGGGGGCCAGGCCGGATTGGGCTATGGCTACACCTTC	CASSQDGGQAGLGYGYTF
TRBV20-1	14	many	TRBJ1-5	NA	TGCAGTGCTCCGAAGGGGGGGAGAAATCAGCCCCAGCATTTT	CSAPKGGRNQPQHF
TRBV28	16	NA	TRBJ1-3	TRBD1	TGTGCCAGCAGTTTGTGGACAGGGATCCTTGAAAACACCATATATTTT	CASSLWTGILENTIYF
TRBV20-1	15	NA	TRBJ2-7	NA	TGCAGTGCTAGAGATCTAAGAGCTACCTTCTACGAGCAGTACTTC	CSARDLRATFYEQYF
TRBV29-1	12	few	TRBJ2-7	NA	TGCAGCGTTAAGACAGTATCATACGAGCAGTACTTC	CSVKTVSYEQYF
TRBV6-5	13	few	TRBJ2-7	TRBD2	TGTGCCAGCGGGAGGGGATCATACTCCGAGCAGTACTTC	CASGRGSYSEQYF
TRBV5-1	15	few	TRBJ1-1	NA	TGCGCCAGCAGCTTGGCGCCAGCGGGGGACACTGAAGCTTTCTTT	CASSLAPAGDTEAFF
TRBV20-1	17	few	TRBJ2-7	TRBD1	TGCAGTGCCAGCCTAATTGACAGGGGAGTGAGTACCTACGAGCAGTACTTC	CSASLIDRGVSTYEQYF
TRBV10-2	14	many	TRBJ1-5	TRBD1	TGCGCCAGCAAAAGGACAGGGGGGCGTCAGCCCCAGCATTTT	CASKRTGGRQPQHF
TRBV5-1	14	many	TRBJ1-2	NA	TGCGCCAGCAGCTCTTCCGGGACTGTATATGGCTACACCTTC	CASSSSGTVYGYTF
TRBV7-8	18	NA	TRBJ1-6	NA	TGTGCCAGCAGCCTTCCCGGGGGGGACGCTTTCTATAATTCACCCCTCCACTTT	CASSLPGGDAFYNSPLHF
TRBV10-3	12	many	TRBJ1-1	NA	TGTGCCATCGGACGGTCGAACACTGAAGCTTTCTTT	CAIGRSNTEAFF
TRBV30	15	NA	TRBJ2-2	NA	TGTGCCTGGAGGCCGGGACATACGAACACCGGGGAGCTGTTTTTT	CAWRPGHTNTGELFF
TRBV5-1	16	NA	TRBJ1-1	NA	TGCGCCAGCAGCTTGAAGACAGCGCCAGCCCCCACTGAAGCTTTCTTT	CASSLKTAPAPTEAFF
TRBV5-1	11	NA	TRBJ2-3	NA	TGCGCCAGCAGCGACACAGATACGCAGTATTTT	CASSDTDTQYF
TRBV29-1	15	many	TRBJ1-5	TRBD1	TGCAGCGCCTCTCCGGGGACAGGGGGCAATCAGCCCCAGCATTTT	CSASPGTGGNQPQHF
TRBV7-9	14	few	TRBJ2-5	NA	TGTGCCAGCAGCCCAGGGGTCTCCCAAGAGACCCAGTACTTC	CASSPGVSQETQYF
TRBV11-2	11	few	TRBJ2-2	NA	TGTGCCAGCAGCCTCCCCAGGGAGCTGTTTTTT	CASSLPRELFF
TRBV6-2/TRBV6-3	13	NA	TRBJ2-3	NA	TGTGCCAGCCACAGGGGACTCACAGATACGCAGTATTTT	CASHRGLTDTQYF
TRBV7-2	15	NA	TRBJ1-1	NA	TGTGCCAGCAGCTTAGTAAAGGGAACAAACACTGAAGCTTTCTTT	CASSLVKGTNTEAFF
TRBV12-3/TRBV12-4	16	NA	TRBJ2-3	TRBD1	TGTGCCAGCATACGGGGTACCGGGACAGCCGGGGATACGCAGTATTTT	CASIRGTGTAGDTQYF
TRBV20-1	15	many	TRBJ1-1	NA	TGCAGTGCTTGGATCCCTCGGGGGATGAACACTGAAGCTTTCTTT	CSAWIPRGMNTEAFF
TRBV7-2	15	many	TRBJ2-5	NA	TGTGCCAGCAGCCCCCTTAGGGGGGGGCGTGAGACCCAGTACTTC	CASSPLRGGRETQYF
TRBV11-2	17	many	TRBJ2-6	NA	TGTGCCAGCAGCCCAATCGCTAGAATCTCTGGGGCCAACGTCCTGACTTTC	CASSPIARISGANVLTF
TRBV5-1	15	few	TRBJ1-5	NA	TGCGCCAGCAGCTTGAATGTGGGGGGCTACCAGCCCCAGCATTTT	CASSLNVGGYQPQHF
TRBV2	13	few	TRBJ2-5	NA	TGTGCCAGCAGTGTGGGTGGTCCGGAGACCCAGTACTTC	CASSVGGPETQYF
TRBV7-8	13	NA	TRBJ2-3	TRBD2	TGTGCCAGCGGAAGCGGGGGGCCAGATACGCAGTATTTT	CASGSGGPDTQYF
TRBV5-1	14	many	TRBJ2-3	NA	TGCGCCAGCAGGCTTTGGGGTAGCACAGATACGCAGTATTTT	CASRLWGSTDTQYF
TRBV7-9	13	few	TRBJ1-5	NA	TGTGCCAGCAGCTTAGATGGCCGACAGCCCCAGCATTTT	CASSLDGRQPQHF